This T cell receptor beta chain derives from a study of cytomegalovirus exposure and HLA in healthy donors. Worth noting for this clone: No antigen is known for it.

Each donor was healthy, and each was a bone marrow donor. Study observations and caveats: There were some public TCRs occurring in many donors, but most TCR sequences were rare. Later analysis suggested links between common viral pathogens and several top significant clusters.

The PCR used 60 Vbeta and 13 Jbeta primers. Data came from immunoSEQ multiplex PCR; TCRdb stores just in-frame clones and leaves some out. The table lists 80,000 to 100,000 clones, approximately 80% of them singletons. The receptor's source is a man between 35 and 55 years old in good health and CMV-seronegative. Sequenced sample: PBMCs.

CDR3 sequence: CASSTNGQSSYGYTF. Here the CDR3 DNA reads TGCGCCAGCAGCACAAATGGACAGAGCTCATATGGCTACACCTTC. V is TRBV5-1 and J is TRBJ1-2, with a tentative D call TRBD1 (6 bases). V was pared by 4 bases and J by 5 bases, with 18 bases between. The CDR3 loop spans 15 amino acids. Germline values: CDR1 SGHRS, CDR2 YFSETQ.